Below are 13 T cell receptor beta chains sequenced from a single sample in a study of blood T cell repertoires in COVID-19. The table came from immunoSEQ multiplex PCR; TCRdb's copy has only in-frame clones and leaves some out. The sample records about half a million clones, approximately 85% being singletons. Sequenced material: peripheral blood. The receptors stem from a human donor in a cohort sampled during active COVID-19.

The chain employs TRBV5-1 and TRBJ2-1; TRBD2 aligns across 11 bases. From germline, CDR1 is SGHRS and CDR2 YFSETQ. V gave up 4 bases and J gave up 2 bases; unmatched junction bases: 5. This CDR3 spans 16 amino acids. CDR3 sequence reads: CASSALAGVTYNEQFF. The DNA for the CDR3 is TGCGCCAGCAGCGCACTAGCGGGAGTGACCTACAATGAGCAGTTCTTC.

The genes are TRBV3-1 (or the pseudogene TRBV3-2) and TRBJ2-6; 11 nucleotides align to TRBD2. The germline CDR1 and CDR2 sequences are LGHDT and YNNKEL (reference sequence). Unmatched junction bases numbered 15, after V lost 1 base and J lost 1 base. This CDR3 spans 22 amino acids. The CDR3 is CASSQVWGAVAGGRSGANVLTF. CDR3 DNA sequence: TGTGCCAGCAGCCAAGTATGGGGAGCCGTAGCGGGAGGGAGGTCTGGGGCCAACGTCCTGACTTTC.

The chain has TRBV5-5 and TRBJ1-2, with 8 bases matching TRBD1. This CDR3 contains 14 residues. Germline CDR1 is SGHKS and CDR2 is YYEKEE (reference sequence). V lost 4 bases, J lost 5 bases, and 7 bases stayed unmatched. CDR3 protein: CASSIGQGGYGYTF. The CDR3 coding sequence is TGTGCCAGCAGCATAGGACAGGGCGGATATGGCTACACCTTC. The full variable domain, rest sourced from reference TRBV5-5 and TRBJ1-2, is DAGVTQSPTHLIKTRGQQVTLRCSPISGHKSVSWYQQVLGQGPQFIFQYYEKEERGRGNFPDRFSARQFPNYSSELNVNALLLGDSALYLCASSIGQGGYGYTFGSGTRLTVV.

This clone was seen once. This chain joins TRBV7-9 and TRBJ2-5, with a weak D call TRBD2 (5 bases). The length of the CDR3 is 13 residues. The V gene lost 7 bases and the J gene lost 2 bases, with 11 bases spanning the gap. Germline-derived CDR1 and CDR2 are SEHNR and FQNEAQ (reference sequence). As DNA, the CDR3 is TGTGCCAGCACCCTAGGAGGACAAGAGACCCAGTACTTC. Protein product: CASTLGGQETQYF.

The chain uses TRBV9 and TRBJ2-1; 9 bases fit TRBD1. V gave up 2 bases and J gave up 6 bases; unmatched junction bases: 3. CDR1 and CDR2 (germline): SGDLS, YYNGEE. CDR3 length equals 14 residues. In DNA form, the CDR3 reads TGTGCCAGCAGCGTTCCGGGACAGGGCAATGAGCAGTTCTTC. Protein: CASSVPGQGNEQFF.

This sequence joins TRBV11-3 and TRBJ2-1; 10 nucleotides line up with TRBD2. The V gene's germline CDR1 is SGHNT and CDR2 YENEEA. Trimming cost V 8 bases and J 2 bases; bases outside gene matches: 6. The CDR3 has 15 amino acids. CDR3 in amino acids: CASGQAGGPYNEQFF. The CDR3 DNA is TGTGCCAGCGGGCAAGCGGGAGGGCCCTACAATGAGCAGTTCTTC.

The chain couples TRBV18 to TRBJ2-5; D might be TRBD2 (6 bases). Germline CDR1 is KGHSH and CDR2 is LQKENI. Trimming cost V 7 bases and J 3 bases, with 15 bases left between them. The CDR3 spans 14 residues. The CDR3 DNA is TGTGCCAGCTTAAGAGGGGAGGAGAAAGAGACCCAGTACTTC. This encodes CASLRGEEKETQYF.

Only a few counts were recorded for this clone. The chain employs TRBV5-4 and TRBJ2-7; no clear D gene. The CDR3 contains 14 residues. Germline assignment: CDR1 SGHNT and CDR2 YYREEE (reference sequence). Trimming took 3 bases from V and 4 from J, leaving 14 bases between them. Here the CDR3 reads CASSSEVLAYEQYF. CDR3 DNA sequence: TGTGCCAGCAGCTCCGAGGTGCTTGCATACGAGCAGTACTTC. Full variable domain (missing parts from reference TRBV5-4 and TRBJ2-7): ETGVTQSPTHLIKTRGQQVTLRCSSQSGHNTVSWYQQALGQGPQFIFQYYREEENGRGNFPPRFSGLQFPNYSSELNVNALELDDSALYLCASSSEVLAYEQYFGPGTRLTVT.

The chain uses TRBV5-1 and TRBJ2-7, with 14 bases fitting TRBD2. Germline V gives CDR1 SGHRS, CDR2 YFSETQ. V shed 4 bases, J shed 5 bases, and the junction held 8 bases outside the gene matches. CDR3 size: 16 residues. CDR3 amino acids: CASSPGLAGGRDEQYF. For the CDR3, the DNA is TGCGCCAGCAGCCCCGGACTAGCGGGAGGACGGGACGAGCAGTACTTC.

CDR3: CASSSVHLPYEQYF. CDR3 coding DNA: TGTGCCAGCAGCTCGGTGCATCTTCCCTACGAGCAGTACTTC. The rearrangement joins TRBV11-2 to TRBJ2-7; D unclear. CDR3 length: 14 residues. V lost 4 bases and J 2 bases, leaving 12 bases between the germline ends. The V gene's germline CDR1 is SGHAT and CDR2 FQNNGV.

The V gene is TRBV27, the J gene TRBJ2-7, with TRBD1 matching 9 bases. The CDR3 is made up of 15 amino acids. J was trimmed by 2 bases and V by 5 bases; bases with no gene match: 7. Germline assignment: CDR1 MNHEY and CDR2 SMNVEV (reference sequence). For the CDR3, the DNA is TGTGCCAGCAGTGCCCCCGGGACAGGGACCTACGAGCAGTACTTC. Translated, it gives CASSAPGTGTYEQYF.

The J gene is TRBJ2-5, the V gene TRBV7-9; 7 bases line up with TRBD2. The CDR3 covers 13 residues. Per the germline V gene, CDR1 is SEHNR and CDR2 is FQNEAQ (reference sequence). Trimming at V came to 5 bases and at J to 5 bases, leaving 5 bases not matched to a gene. The CDR3 coding sequence is TGTGCCAGCAGCCCGACTAGCATGGAGACCCAGTACTTC. Residues: CASSPTSMETQYF.

This clone showed up just a few times. The chain recombines TRBV27 with TRBJ1-2, with 8 bases fitting TRBD1. Germline CDR1 reads MNHEY; CDR2 reads SMNVEV (reference sequence). This CDR3 is 14 amino acids long. V lost 8 bases and J lost 11; bases outside the gene matches: 16. The CDR3 here is CASGLPGQVGGYTF. DNA for the CDR3: TGTGCCAGCGGTCTTCCGGGACAGGTGGGAGGGTACACCTTC.